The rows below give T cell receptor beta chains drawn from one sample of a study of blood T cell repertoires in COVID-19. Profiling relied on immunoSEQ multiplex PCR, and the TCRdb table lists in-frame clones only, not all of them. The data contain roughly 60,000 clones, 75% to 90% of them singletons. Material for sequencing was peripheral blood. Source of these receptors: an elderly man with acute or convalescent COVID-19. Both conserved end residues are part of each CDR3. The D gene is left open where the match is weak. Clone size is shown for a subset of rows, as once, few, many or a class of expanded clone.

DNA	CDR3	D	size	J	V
TGTGCCAGCAGGATTGACAGGCAAGAGACCCAGTACTTC	CASRIDRQETQYF	NA	NA	TRBJ2-5	TRBV2
TGTGCCAGCTCACCCCAGAGGGGGTCGTGGGACAACAATCAGCCCCAGCATTTT	CASSPQRGSWDNNQPQHF	NA	NA	TRBJ1-5	TRBV18
TGTGCCAGCAGTTCGACAGGGGACGAGCAGTACTTC	CASSSTGDEQYF	TRBD1	NA	TRBJ2-7	TRBV2
TGTGCCAGCAAGGAGGGCCCTGTCTCTGGAAACACCATATATTTT	CASKEGPVSGNTIYF	NA	NA	TRBJ1-3	TRBV6-5
TGCGCCAGCAGCGGACTAGCGGGGGGTCCCGACAATGAGCAGTTCTTC	CASSGLAGGPDNEQFF	TRBD2	NA	TRBJ2-1	TRBV5-1
TGTGCCAGCTCACCACCACTAGCCCCCTTAGATACGCAGTATTTT	CASSPPLAPLDTQYF	NA	NA	TRBJ2-3	TRBV18
TGTGCCACCAGTTCGGGTAGCACAGATACGCAGTATTTT	CATSSGSTDTQYF	NA	NA	TRBJ2-3	TRBV24-1
TGCGCCAGCAGCTTAACAAGGGGGTATAATTCACCCCTCCACTTT	CASSLTRGYNSPLHF	NA	NA	TRBJ1-6	TRBV5-1
TGTGCCAGCAGCCGAGGGACAGTTGCTCCCCTCCACTTT	CASSRGTVAPLHF	TRBD1	NA	TRBJ1-6	TRBV7-9
TGTGCCAGCAGTTACTCGCCCCACAGCAGCTATGGCTACACCTTC	CASSYSPHSSYGYTF	NA	NA	TRBJ1-2	TRBV6-6
TGTGCCACCAGTGATCGAGGGGACAGGGAGTGTGGAAACACCATATATTTT	CATSDRGDRECGNTIYF	TRBD1	NA	TRBJ1-3	TRBV24-1
TGCGCCAGCAGCTTTCCGGGGTCTTCCAATGAGCAGTTCTTC	CASSFPGSSNEQFF	NA	NA	TRBJ2-1	TRBV5-1
TGTGCCAGCAGGCAGGGTACACAAGAGACCCAGTACTTC	CASRQGTQETQYF	NA	NA	TRBJ2-5	TRBV7-2
TGTGCCAGCAGTCTGGGACAGGGAGATAATTCACCCCTCCACTTT	CASSLGQGDNSPLHF	TRBD1	NA	TRBJ1-6	TRBV2
TGTGCCAGCAGTCAGAACAGGGTTGGCTATGGCTACACCTTC	CASSQNRVGYGYTF	NA	NA	TRBJ1-2	TRBV27
TGCGCCAGCAGCTTGGAGCACCCTAGCACAGATACGCAGTATTTT	CASSLEHPSTDTQYF	NA	few	TRBJ2-3	TRBV5-1
TGTGCCACTCACACCGATGGGGAGGAGACCCAGTACTTC	CATHTDGEETQYF	NA	NA	TRBJ2-5	TRBV12-3/TRBV12-4
TGTGCCAGTAGGGACCGACAGGGTAGGTCCGGGCATTCACCCCTCCACTTT	CASRDRQGRSGHSPLHF	TRBD1	NA	TRBJ1-6	TRBV19
TGTGCCAGTAGTAAGGGGGCTATCTCTGGGGCCAACGTCCTGACTTTC	CASSKGAISGANVLTF	TRBD1	NA	TRBJ2-6	TRBV19
TGTGCCAGCAGCGAGAGGCCGGGACTATTCGGGTCCGAGCAGTACTTC	CASSERPGLFGSEQYF	TRBD2	once	TRBJ2-7	TRBV11-3
TGTGCCAGCAGCCAAAGTTGGGGGGGACGTAACTCCGAAGCCTACGAGCAGTACTTC	CASSQSWGGRNSEAYEQYF	TRBD2	NA	TRBJ2-7	TRBV7-9
TGTGCCAGTAGTACTTTAAACAGGTTGGAAACAAACATTCAGTACTTC	CASSTLNRLETNIQYF	NA	NA	TRBJ2-4	TRBV19
TGTGCCAGCAGCTCGGGCCGGGGTCAAGAGACCCAGTACTTC	CASSSGRGQETQYF	NA	NA	TRBJ2-5	TRBV11-2
TGTGCCAGCAGCCACGCTACAGGGCTGAACACCGGGGAGCTGTTTTTT	CASSHATGLNTGELFF	NA	NA	TRBJ2-2	TRBV3-1/TRBV3-2
TGTGCCAGCAGCGCACAGGGGAACTATGGCTACACCTTC	CASSAQGNYGYTF	TRBD1	NA	TRBJ1-2	TRBV9
TGTGCCAGTTGCGATAGGACAGGACCGAATGAGCAGTTCTTC	CASCDRTGPNEQFF	TRBD1	NA	TRBJ2-1	TRBV19
TGTGCCAGCGGGGCAGGGGAAGACCACGAGCAGTACTTC	CASGAGEDHEQYF	NA	NA	TRBJ2-7	TRBV12-3/TRBV12-4
TGTGCCAGCAGCCCAGGGCTTGCCAGAGCTTACAATGAGCAGTTCTTC	CASSPGLARAYNEQFF	NA	NA	TRBJ2-1	TRBV5-6
TGTGCCAGCAGGGACACAGGCCACACAGATACGCAGTATTTT	CASRDTGHTDTQYF	NA	NA	TRBJ2-3	TRBV25-1
TGTGCCAGCAGCTTCAACCTCTTAAGCGAAAAACTGTTTTTT	CASSFNLLSEKLFF	NA	once	TRBJ1-4	TRBV7-6
TGTGCCAGCAGTCTGACAGGGGGCTATGGCTACACCTTC	CASSLTGGYGYTF	TRBD1	NA	TRBJ1-2	TRBV27
TGTGCCAGCAGCCAAATCCCCCCTCGGGGAGGGTATGAAAAACTGTTTTTT	CASSQIPPRGGYEKLFF	NA	once	TRBJ1-4	TRBV5-4
TGCGCCAGCAGCCAAGAAACAGGGGTTCGGAGAAACACCATATATTTT	CASSQETGVRRNTIYF	TRBD1	NA	TRBJ1-3	TRBV4-1
TGTGCCAGCAGCCCCGACGGGAGAAGAGGCTACACCTTC	CASSPDGRRGYTF	NA	NA	TRBJ1-2	TRBV12-3/TRBV12-4
TGTGCCAGCAGTCCATTCTCTGGGGCCGCCTACGAGCAGTACTTC	CASSPFSGAAYEQYF	NA	NA	TRBJ2-7	TRBV6-2/TRBV6-3
TGTGCCAGCAGCTTAGGGCCGGGACTAGAGGAGTATTTT	CASSLGPGLEEYF	TRBD2	NA	TRBJ2-3	TRBV11-2
TGTGCCAGCAGGTCTTATCTCGGGGAGCTGTTTTTT	CASRSYLGELFF	NA	NA	TRBJ2-2	TRBV27
TGTGCCAGCAGTAACTCCGGGACAGGGAGTATTGAAGCTTTCTTT	CASSNSGTGSIEAFF	TRBD1	few	TRBJ1-1	TRBV6-5
TGTGCCAGCATAAGGACAGGGGGCATTTCGGTCGGGGAGCTGTTTTTT	CASIRTGGISVGELFF	TRBD1	NA	TRBJ2-2	TRBV5-6
TGTGCCAGTAGTAATAGCGGGGGGATCACAGATACGCAGTATTTT	CASSNSGGITDTQYF	TRBD2	NA	TRBJ2-3	TRBV19
TGCGCCAGCAGTCGGGGGGGCAATCAAGATGAGCAGTTCTTC	CASSRGGNQDEQFF	TRBD2	NA	TRBJ2-1	TRBV5-1
TGTGCCAGCAGTTCCCTAGCGGGGGATAGCACAGATACGCAGTATTTT	CASSSLAGDSTDTQYF	TRBD2	few	TRBJ2-3	TRBV5-5
TGTGCCAGCAGCTTTTCTACAGGGGGAGAGACCCAGTACTTC	CASSFSTGGETQYF	TRBD1	few	TRBJ2-5	TRBV7-9
TGTGCCAGTAGTCGGACAGGGACAACTAATGAAAAACTGTTTTTT	CASSRTGTTNEKLFF	TRBD1	once	TRBJ1-4	TRBV19